This T cell receptor beta chain is drawn from a study of OX40 agonist ivuxolimab in advanced cancers. Study-level information: Patients took ivuxolimab, an agonistic anti-OX40 (CD134) antibody. Hepatocellular carcinoma, melanoma, renal cell or head and neck cancer occurred in dose-escalation patients. General observations from the study: Nonresponders, in some cases, also had low normalized T-cell clonal expansion. On average, a greater number of expanded clones characterised CD8+ T cells relative to CD4+.

CDR1 and CDR2 from the germline V gene are MNHNS and SASEGT. The length of the CDR3 is 13 residues. With 6 bases clipped from V and 7 bases from J, the junction kept 8 bases outside the gene matches. The data were produced by immunoSEQ multiplex PCR, yet TCRdb's version contains in-frame clones alone and is incomplete. The sample yields around 63,000 clones, 85% to 90% seen once. In the case of this clone: Antigen: not known.

The sample was CD4+ or CD8+ T cells sorted from blood, taken in a trial of the OX40 agonist ivuxolimab. This chain connects TRBV6-1 to TRBJ2-7, with 8 bases lining up with TRBD1. This TCR was recovered from an adult with an advanced solid tumor such as melanoma, head and neck, liver or kidney cancer. The CDR3 spells CASRTHRGWEQYF. In nucleotides, the CDR3 is TGTGCCAGCAGGACCCACAGGGGGTGGGAGCAGTACTTC.